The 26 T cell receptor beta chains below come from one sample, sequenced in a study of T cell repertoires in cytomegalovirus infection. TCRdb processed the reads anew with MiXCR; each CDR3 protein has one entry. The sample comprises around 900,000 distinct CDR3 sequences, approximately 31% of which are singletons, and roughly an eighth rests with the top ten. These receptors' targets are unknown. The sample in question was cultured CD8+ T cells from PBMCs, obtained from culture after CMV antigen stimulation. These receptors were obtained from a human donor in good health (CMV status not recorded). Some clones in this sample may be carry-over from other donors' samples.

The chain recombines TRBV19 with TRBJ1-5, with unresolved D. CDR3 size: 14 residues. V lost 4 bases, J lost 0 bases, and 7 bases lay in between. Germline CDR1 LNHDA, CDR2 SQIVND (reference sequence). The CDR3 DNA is TGTGCCAGTAGTAAAGATTATAGCAATCAGCCCCAGCATTTT. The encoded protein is CASSKDYSNQPQHF.

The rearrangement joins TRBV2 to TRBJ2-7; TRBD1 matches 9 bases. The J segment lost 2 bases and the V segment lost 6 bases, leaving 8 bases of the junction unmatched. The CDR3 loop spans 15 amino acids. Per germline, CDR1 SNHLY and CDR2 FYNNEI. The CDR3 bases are TGTGCCAGCAGCGACCCGAGGACAGGGGCCTACGAGCAGTACGTC. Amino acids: CASSDPRTGAYEQYV.

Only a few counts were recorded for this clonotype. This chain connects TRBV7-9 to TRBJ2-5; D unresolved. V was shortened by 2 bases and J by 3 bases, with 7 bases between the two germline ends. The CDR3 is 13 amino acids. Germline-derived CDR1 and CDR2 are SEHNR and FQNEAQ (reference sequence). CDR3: CASSLKGKETQYF. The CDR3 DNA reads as TGTGCCAGCAGCTTAAAAGGAAAAGAGACCCAGTACTTC.

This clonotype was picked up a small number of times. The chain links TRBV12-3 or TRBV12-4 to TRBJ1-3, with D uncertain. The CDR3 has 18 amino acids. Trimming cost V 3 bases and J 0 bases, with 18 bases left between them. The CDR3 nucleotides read TGTGCCAGCAGTTTCGGGTCCGGGCCGGCCTACTCTGGAAACACCATATATTTT. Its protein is CASSFGSGPAYSGNTIYF.

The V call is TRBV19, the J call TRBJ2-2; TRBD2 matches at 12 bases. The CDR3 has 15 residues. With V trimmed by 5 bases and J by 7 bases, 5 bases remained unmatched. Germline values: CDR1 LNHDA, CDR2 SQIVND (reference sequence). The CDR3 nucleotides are TGTGCCAGTAGTCCACTAGCGGGAGGCATCGGGGAGCTGTTTTTT. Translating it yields CASSPLAGGIGELFF.

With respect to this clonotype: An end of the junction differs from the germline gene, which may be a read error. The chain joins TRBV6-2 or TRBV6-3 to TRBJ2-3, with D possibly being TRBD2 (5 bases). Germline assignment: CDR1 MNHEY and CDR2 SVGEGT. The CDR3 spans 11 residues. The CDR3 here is CVSRRMDTQYF. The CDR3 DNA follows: TGTGTCAGCAGGAGGATGGATACGCAGTATTTT.

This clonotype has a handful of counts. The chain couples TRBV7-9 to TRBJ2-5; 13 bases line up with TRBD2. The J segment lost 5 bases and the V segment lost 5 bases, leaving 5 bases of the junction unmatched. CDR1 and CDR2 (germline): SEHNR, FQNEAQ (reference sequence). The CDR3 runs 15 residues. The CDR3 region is CASSTGLAGDETQYF. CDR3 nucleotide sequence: TGTGCCAGCAGCACTGGACTAGCGGGGGACGAGACCCAGTACTTC.

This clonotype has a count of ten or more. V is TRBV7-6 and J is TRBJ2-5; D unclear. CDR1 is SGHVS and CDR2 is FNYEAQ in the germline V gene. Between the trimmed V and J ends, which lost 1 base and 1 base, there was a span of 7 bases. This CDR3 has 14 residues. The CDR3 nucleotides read TGTGCCAGCAGCTTAGGAGCCTCCCAAGAGACCCAGTACTTC. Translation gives CASSLGASQETQYF.

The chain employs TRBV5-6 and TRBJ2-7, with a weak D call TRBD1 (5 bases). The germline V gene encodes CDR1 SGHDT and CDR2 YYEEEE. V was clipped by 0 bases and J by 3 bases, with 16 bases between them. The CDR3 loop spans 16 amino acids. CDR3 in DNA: TGTGCCAGCAGCTTGGTCGCTGGACCCCAGGGCTACGAGCAGTACTTC. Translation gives CASSLVAGPQGYEQYF.

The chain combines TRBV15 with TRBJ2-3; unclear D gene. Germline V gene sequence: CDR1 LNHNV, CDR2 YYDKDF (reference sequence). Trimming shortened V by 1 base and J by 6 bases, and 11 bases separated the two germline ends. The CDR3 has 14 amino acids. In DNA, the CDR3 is TGTGCCACCAGCAGAGTGGGTCCCCTCGATACGCAGTATTTT. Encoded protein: CATSRVGPLDTQYF.

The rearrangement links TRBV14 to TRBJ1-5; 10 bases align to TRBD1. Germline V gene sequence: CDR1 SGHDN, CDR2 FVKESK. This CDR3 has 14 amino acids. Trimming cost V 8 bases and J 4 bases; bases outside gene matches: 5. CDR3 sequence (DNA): TGTGCCAGCCATAAGGGACAGGGGAATCAGCCCCAGCATTTT. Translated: CASHKGQGNQPQHF.

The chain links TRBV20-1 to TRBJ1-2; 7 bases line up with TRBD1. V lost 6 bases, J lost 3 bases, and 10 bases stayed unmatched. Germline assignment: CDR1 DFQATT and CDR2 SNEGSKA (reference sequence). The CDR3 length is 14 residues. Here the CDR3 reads CSALARGRDYGYTF. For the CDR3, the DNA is TGCAGTGCCCTGGCAAGGGGGCGCGACTATGGCTACACCTTC.

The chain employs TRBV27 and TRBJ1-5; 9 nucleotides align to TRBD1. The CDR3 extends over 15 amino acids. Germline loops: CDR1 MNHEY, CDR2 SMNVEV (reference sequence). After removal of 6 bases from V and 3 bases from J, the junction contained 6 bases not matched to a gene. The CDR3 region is CASRVGQGANQPQHF. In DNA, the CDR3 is TGTGCCAGCAGAGTGGGACAGGGAGCCAATCAGCCCCAGCATTTT.

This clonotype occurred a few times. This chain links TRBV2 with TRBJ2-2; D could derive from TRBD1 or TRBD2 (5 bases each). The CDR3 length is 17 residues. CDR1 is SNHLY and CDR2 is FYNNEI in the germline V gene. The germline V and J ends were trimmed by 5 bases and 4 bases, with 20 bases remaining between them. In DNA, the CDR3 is TGTGCCAGCAGTCGCCTCGGGCCCGATGGGGGCACCGGGGAGCTGTTTTTT. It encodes CASSRLGPDGGTGELFF.

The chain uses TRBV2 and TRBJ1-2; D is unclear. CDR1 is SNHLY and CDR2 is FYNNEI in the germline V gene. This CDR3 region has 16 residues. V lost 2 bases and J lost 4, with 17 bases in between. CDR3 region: CASSEILLRLSYGYTF. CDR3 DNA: TGTGCCAGCAGTGAAATCCTGCTCCGCCTGAGCTATGGCTACACCTTC.

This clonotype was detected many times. CDR3 nucleotides: TGTGCCAGCAGTTTGGACACAGGGTGGATAGATACGCAGTATTTT. Residues: CASSLDTGWIDTQYF. The V and J genes are TRBV28 and TRBJ2-3, with D maybe TRBD1 (6 bases). This CDR3 is 15 amino acids long. The germline V gene has CDR1 MDHEN and CDR2 SYDVKM. The V end lost 3 bases, the J end lost 5 bases, and 15 bases lay between the germline ends.

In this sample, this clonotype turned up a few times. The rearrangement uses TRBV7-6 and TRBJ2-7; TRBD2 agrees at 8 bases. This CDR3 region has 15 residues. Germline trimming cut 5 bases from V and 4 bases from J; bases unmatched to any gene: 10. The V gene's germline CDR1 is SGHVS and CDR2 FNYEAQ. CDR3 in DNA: TGTGCCAGCAGCCCGGGGGGGGGCACCCTTTACGAGCAGTACTTC. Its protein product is CASSPGGGTLYEQYF.

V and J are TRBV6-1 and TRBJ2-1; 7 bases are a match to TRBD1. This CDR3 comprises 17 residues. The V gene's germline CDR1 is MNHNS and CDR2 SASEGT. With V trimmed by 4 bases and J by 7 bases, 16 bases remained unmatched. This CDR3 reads CASSGRRTGIIWNEQFF. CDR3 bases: TGTGCCAGCAGTGGACGGCGGACAGGTATCATTTGGAATGAGCAGTTCTTC.

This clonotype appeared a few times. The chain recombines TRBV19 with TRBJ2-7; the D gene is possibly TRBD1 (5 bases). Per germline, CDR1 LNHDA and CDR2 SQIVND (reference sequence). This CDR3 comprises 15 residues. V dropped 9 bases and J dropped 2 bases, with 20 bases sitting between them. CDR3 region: CARGFQGELPYEQYF. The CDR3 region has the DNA TGTGCCAGAGGCTTCCAGGGTGAACTCCCCTACGAGCAGTACTTC.

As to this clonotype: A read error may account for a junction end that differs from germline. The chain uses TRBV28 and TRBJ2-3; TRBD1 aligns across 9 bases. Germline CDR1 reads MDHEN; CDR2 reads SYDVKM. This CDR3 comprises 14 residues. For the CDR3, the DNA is TGTGCCAGCAGCTACGGACAGGGGATAGATACGAAGTATTTT. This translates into CASSYGQGIDTKYF. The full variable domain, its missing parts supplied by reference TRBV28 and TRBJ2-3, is DVKVTQSSRYLVKRTGEKVFLECVQDMDHENMFWYRQDPGLGLRLIYFSYDVKMKEKGDIPEGYSVSREKKERFSLILESASTNQTSMYLCASSYGQGIDTKYFGPGTRLTVL.

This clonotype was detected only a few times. DNA for the CDR3: TGTGCCAGCAGTTACTCGAAGGTGAACGAGCAGTACTTC. Encoded protein: CASSYSKVNEQYF. V is TRBV6-2 or TRBV6-3 and J is TRBJ2-7; D call uncertain. V lost 0 bases, J lost 5 bases, and 8 bases lay in between. CDR3 size: 13 residues. Looked up from germline, CDR1 is MNHEY and CDR2 is SVGEGT.

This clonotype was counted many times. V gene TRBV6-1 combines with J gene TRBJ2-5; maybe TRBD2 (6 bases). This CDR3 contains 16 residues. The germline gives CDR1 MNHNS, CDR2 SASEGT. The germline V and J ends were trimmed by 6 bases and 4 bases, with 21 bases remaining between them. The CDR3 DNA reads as TGTGCCAGCAGCCCCGGAAGGGGCGCGGGGCGAGAGACCCAGTACTTC. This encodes CASSPGRGAGRETQYF.

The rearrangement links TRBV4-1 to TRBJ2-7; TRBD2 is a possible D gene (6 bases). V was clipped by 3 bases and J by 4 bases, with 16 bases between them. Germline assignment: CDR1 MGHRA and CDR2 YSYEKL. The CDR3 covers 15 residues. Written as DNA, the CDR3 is TGCGCCAGCAGCCAGCCCGGGTCAGGACTATACGAGCAGTACTTC. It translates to CASSQPGSGLYEQYF.

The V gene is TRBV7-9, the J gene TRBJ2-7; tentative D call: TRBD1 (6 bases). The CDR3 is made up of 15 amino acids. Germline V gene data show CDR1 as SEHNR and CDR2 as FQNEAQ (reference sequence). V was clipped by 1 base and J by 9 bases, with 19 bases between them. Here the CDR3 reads CASSLEPFSGGGQYV. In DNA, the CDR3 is TGTGCCAGCAGCTTAGAGCCCTTCTCTGGGGGCGGGCAGTACGTC.

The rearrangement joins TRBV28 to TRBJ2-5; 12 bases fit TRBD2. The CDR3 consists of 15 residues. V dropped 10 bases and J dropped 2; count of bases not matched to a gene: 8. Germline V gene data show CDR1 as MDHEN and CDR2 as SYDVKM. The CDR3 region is CANRSLAGGQETQYF. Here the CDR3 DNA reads TGTGCCAACAGATCCCTAGCGGGGGGGCAAGAGACCCAGTACTTC.

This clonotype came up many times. The CDR3 nucleotides are TGTGCCAGCAGCATTACCCTTTATCGGGACAGTCTTAACTATGGCTACACCTTC. Encoded protein: CASSITLYRDSLNYGYTF. This chain links TRBV5-5 with TRBJ1-2; TRBD1 matches at 7 bases. CDR1 is SGHKS and CDR2 is YYEKEE in the germline V gene (reference sequence). Losses at the gene ends were 4 bases for V and 1 base for J; bases not matched to a gene: 16. The CDR3 length is 18 residues.